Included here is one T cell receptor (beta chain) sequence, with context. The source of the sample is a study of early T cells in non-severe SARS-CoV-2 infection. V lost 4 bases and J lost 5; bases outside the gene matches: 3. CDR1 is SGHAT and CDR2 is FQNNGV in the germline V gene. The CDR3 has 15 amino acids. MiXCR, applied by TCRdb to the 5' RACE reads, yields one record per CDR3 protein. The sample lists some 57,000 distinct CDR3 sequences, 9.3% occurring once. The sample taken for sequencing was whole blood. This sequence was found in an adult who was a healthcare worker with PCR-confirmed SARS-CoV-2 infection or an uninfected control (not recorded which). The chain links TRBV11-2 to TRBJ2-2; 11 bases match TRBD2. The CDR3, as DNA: TGTGCCAGCAGCTCACTAGCGGGGGCAACCGGGGAGCTGTTTTTT. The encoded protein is CASSSLAGATGELFF.